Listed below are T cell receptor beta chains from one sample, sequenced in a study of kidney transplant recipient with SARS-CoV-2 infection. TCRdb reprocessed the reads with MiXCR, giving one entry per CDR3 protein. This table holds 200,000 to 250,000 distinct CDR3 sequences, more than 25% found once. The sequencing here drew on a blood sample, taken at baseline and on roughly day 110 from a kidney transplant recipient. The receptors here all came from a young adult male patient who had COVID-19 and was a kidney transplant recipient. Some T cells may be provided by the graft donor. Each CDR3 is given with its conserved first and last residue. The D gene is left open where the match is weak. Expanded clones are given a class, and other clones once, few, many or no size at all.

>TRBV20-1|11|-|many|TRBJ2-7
TGCAGTGCTAAGGGAGAGGTCGAGCAGTACTTC
CSAKGEVEQYF
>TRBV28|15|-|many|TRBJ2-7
TGTGCCAGCACCGGGGACGGCTTGGGGTTTTACGAGCAGTACTTC
CASTGDGLGFYEQYF
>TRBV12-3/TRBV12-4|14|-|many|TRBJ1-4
TGTGCCAGCAGCCCCCTCGGGGTGAGTGAAAAACTGTTTTTT
CASSPLGVSEKLFF
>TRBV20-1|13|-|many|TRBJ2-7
TGCAGTGCTAGAGATTATGGAACGGGCGAGCAGTACTTC
CSARDYGTGEQYF
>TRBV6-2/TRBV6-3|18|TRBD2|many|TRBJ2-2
TGTGCCAGCAGTTATTCCGGACTAGCGGGAGTTGGGTCCGGGGAGCTGTTTTTT
CASSYSGLAGVGSGELFF
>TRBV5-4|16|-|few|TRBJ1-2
TGTGCCAGCATCTTATACGTACCAGGAAAGACCTATGGCTACACCTTC
CASILYVPGKTYGYTF
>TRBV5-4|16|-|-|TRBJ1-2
TGTGCCAGCGCGCGCCCCGTACCAGGAAAGGCCTATGGCTACACCTTC
CASARPVPGKAYGYTF
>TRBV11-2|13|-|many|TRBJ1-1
TGTGCCAGCAGCTTATCTAGGGATACTGAAGCTTTCTTT
CASSLSRDTEAFF
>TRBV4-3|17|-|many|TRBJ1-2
TGCGCCAGCAGCCTCATCGCAGGACGTCGAAAGACCTATGGCTACACCTTC
CASSLIAGRRKTYGYTF
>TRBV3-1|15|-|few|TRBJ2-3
TGTGCCAGCAGCCGCCAGACAGGCCACACAGATACGCAGTATTTT
CASSRQTGHTDTQYF
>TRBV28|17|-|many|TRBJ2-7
TGTGCCAGCAGTCCCGATCCGCGGCGGCTGAGCTCCTACGAGCAGTACTTC
CASSPDPRRLSSYEQYF
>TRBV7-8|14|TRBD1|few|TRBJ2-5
TGTGCCAGCAGCGGACAGGCCACGCCAGAGACCCAGTACTTC
CASSGQATPETQYF
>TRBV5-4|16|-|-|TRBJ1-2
TGTGCCAGCGGGAGAAACGTACCAGGAAAGACCTATGGCTACACCTTC
CASGRNVPGKTYGYTF
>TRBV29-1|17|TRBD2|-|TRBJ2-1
TGCAGTGTGGTTGGGACTAGCGGGAGGGATATATACAATGAGCAGTTCTTC
CSVVGTSGRDIYNEQFF
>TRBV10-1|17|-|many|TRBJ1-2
TGCGCCAGCAGTTGGTCGGAAAGATCGCGAAAGACCTATGGCTACACCTTC
CASSWSERSRKTYGYTF
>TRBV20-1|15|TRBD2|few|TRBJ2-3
TGCAGTGCTAGAGAACCGCGGGGGGTCACAGATACGCAGTATTTT
CSAREPRGVTDTQYF
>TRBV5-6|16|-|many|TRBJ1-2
TGTGCCAGCTCAATGCTCAATAGTCGAAAGACCTATGGCTACACCTTC
CASSMLNSRKTYGYTF
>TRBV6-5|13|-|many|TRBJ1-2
TGTGCCAGCAGTGGGGCAGGGTACTATGGCTACACCTTC
CASSGAGYYGYTF
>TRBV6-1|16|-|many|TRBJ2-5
TGTGCCAGCAGTGAACCTGGAGTTAGAGGCCAAGAGACCCAGTACTTC
CASSEPGVRGQETQYF
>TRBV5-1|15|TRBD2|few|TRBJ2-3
TGCGCCAGCAGCAATAGCGGGACACCCACAGATACGCAGTATTTT
CASSNSGTPTDTQYF
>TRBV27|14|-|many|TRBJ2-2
TGTGCCAGCAACAGGCCCGAAAACACCGGGGAGCTGTTTTTT
CASNRPENTGELFF
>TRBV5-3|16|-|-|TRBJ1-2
TGTGCCAGACAAAGATTAGTGGTGGGAAAGACCTATGGCTACACCTTC
CARQRLVVGKTYGYTF
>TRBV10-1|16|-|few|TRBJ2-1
TGCGCCAGCAGTGAGGACGCTAGCGCACTCTACAATGAGCAGTTCTTC
CASSEDASALYNEQFF
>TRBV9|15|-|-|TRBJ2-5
TGTGCCAGCAGCCCGGCTTTATTAGCGTTAGAGACCCAGTACTTC
CASSPALLALETQYF
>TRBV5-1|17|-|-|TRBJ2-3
TGCGCCAGCAGCTTGGGGACGGGTAGCGGAGGCACAGATGCGCAGTATTTT
CASSLGTGSGGTDAQYF
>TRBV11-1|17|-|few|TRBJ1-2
TGTGCCAGCAGCAGTCCTTATAAGGCTGGAAAGACCTATGGCTACACCTTC
CASSSPYKAGKTYGYTF
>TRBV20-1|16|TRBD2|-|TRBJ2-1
TGCAGTGCTAGGGATGGGGGACTAGCGGGAGAAGGGGAGCAGTTCTTC
CSARDGGLAGEGEQFF
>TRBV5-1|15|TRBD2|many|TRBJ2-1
TGCGCCAGCAGCTGGGGACTAGCGGGAGTTGGTGAGCAGTTCTTC
CASSWGLAGVGEQFF
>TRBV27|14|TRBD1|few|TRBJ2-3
TGTGCCAGCACCTCCGGGACAGTGATAGATACGCAGTATTTT
CASTSGTVIDTQYF
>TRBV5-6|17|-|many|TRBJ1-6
TGTGCCAGCAGCTTGGGATTTGGTGCAGTATCTCATTCACCCCTCCACTTT
CASSLGFGAVSHSPLHF
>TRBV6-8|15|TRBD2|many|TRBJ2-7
TGTGCCAGCAGAAATTGGATCAGCGGGGCCTACGAGCAGTACTTC
CASRNWISGAYEQYF
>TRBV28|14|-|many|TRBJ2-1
TGTGCCAGACATTTGGTGGGGGATTGGGGTGAGCAGTTCTTC
CARHLVGDWGEQFF
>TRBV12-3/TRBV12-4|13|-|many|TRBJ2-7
TGTGCCAGCAGTTTGACAGCTACCTACGAGCAGTACTTC
CASSLTATYEQYF
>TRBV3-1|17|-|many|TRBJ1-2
TGTGCCAGCAGCATCGACGTCACCCTTCGAAAGACCTATGGCTACACCTTC
CASSIDVTLRKTYGYTF
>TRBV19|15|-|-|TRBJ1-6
TGTGCCAGTAGTATAAACGGGATTCATAATTCACCCCTCCACTTT
CASSINGIHNSPLHF
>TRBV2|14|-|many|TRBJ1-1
TGTGCCAGCATAATAACAGGGATGAACACTGAAGCTTTCTTT
CASIITGMNTEAFF
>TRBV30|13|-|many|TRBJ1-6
TGTGCCTGGAGGGGACTGTATAATTCACCCCTCCACTTT
CAWRGLYNSPLHF
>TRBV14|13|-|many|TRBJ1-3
TGTGCCAGCAGCCAAGTTAGTGCAAACACCATATATTTT
CASSQVSANTIYF
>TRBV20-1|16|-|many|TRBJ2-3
TGCAGTGTCACACCGGGACCCAAACGATCCACAGATACGCAGTATTTT
CSVTPGPKRSTDTQYF
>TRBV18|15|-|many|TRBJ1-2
TGTGCCAGCTCACCAGCCGCACAGGCACGCTATGGCTACACCTTC
CASSPAAQARYGYTF
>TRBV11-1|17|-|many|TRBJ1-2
TGTGCCAGCAGCACCTTCTCTAAGGCTGGAAAGACCTATGGCTACACCTTC
CASSTFSKAGKTYGYTF
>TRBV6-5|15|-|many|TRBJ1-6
TGTGCCAGCAGTGGTCAGGGGTCCTATAATTCACCCCTCCACTTT
CASSGQGSYNSPLHF
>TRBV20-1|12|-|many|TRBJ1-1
TGCAGTGCTAGAGGCCCACAGAGTGAAGCTTTCTTT
CSARGPQSEAFF
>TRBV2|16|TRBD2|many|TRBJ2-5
TGTGCCAGCAGAAAAGCGGCTAGCGGGAGGTGGGAGACCCAGTACTTC
CASRKAASGRWETQYF
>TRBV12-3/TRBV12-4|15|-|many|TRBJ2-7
TGTGCCAGCAGTTCGGGGGCGGGAGATACCTACGAGCAGTACTTC
CASSSGAGDTYEQYF
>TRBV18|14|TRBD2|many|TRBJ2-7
TGTGCCAGCTCACCGAATCGGGGGGGAGACGAGCAGTACTTC
CASSPNRGGDEQYF
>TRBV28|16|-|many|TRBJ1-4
TGTGCCAGCAGAGGAACCCGACGGGCCTTTGTTGAAAAACTGTTTTTT
CASRGTRRAFVEKLFF
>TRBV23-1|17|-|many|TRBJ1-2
TGCGCCAGCAGTCATGTATTGCTACGCAGAAAGACCTATGGCTACACCTTC
CASSHVLLRRKTYGYTF
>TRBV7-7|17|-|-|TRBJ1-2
TGTGCCAGCAGCTCGAGAGCTAAGTGCCAAAAGACCTATGGCTACACCTTC
CASSSRAKCQKTYGYTF
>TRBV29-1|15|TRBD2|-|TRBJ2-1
TGCAGCGTGGGGACCTTAGCGGGAGGGATCGATGAGCAGTTCTTC
CSVGTLAGGIDEQFF
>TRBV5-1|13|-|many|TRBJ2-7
TGCGCCAGCAGCTTGGCTCGGAGTTACGAGCAGTACTTC
CASSLARSYEQYF
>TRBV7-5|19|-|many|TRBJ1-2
-
CISVPEARLEVGKTYGYTF
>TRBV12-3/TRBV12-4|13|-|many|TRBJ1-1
TGTGCCAGCAGTCCTCTATCAGGCACTGAAGCTTTCTTT
CASSPLSGTEAFF
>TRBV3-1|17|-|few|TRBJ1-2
TGTGCCAGCAGCACTTCGTACACCCTTCGAAAGACCTATGGCTACACCTTC
CASSTSYTLRKTYGYTF
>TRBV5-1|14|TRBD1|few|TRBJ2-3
TGCGCCAGCAGCAGGGACAGGAGCACAGATACGCAGTATTTT
CASSRDRSTDTQYF
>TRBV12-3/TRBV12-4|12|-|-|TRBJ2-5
TGTACCAGCGGGGACAGGCAAGAGGCCCAGTACTTC
CTSGDRQEAQYF
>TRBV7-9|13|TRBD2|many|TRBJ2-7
TGTGCCAGCAGCCATAAAGAAGGGACTAGCGAGTACTTC
CASSHKEGTSEYF
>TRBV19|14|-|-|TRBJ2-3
TGTGCCAGTAGTTCGCCGCTAGAGAGTTCGACGCAGTATTTT
CASSSPLESSTQYF
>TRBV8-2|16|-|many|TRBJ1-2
TGTGGCAGTATCACACCTGATAGCCGAAAGACCTATGGCTACACCTTC
CGSITPDSRKTYGYTF
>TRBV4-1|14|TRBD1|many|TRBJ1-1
TGCGCCAGCAGCCCGGGACAGTGGGACACTGAAGCTTTCTTT
CASSPGQWDTEAFF